This T cell receptor beta chain was found in a study of beta chain features in type 1 diabetes. The table lists this clone with a few counts. The antigen remains undetermined. The germline V gene encodes CDR1 MNHEY and CDR2 SVGAGI. CDR3 size: 16 residues. The V gene end was trimmed by 2 bases and the J gene end by 10 bases; junction bases not matched to a gene: 13. Study-wide results and limits: TCRB CDR3s were moderately but significantly shorter in Type 1 diabetes patients in all four CD4+ subsets.

Every bit of the isolated RNA underwent reverse transcription, so sequencing read expressed TCRB transcripts. The repertoire was sequenced with immunoSEQ multiplex PCR; TCRdb's copy has only in-frame clones and lacks some. The data show about 190,000 clones, 6.5% to 9.5% seen once. Sorted populations all had greater than 98% purity. This clonotype was obtained from a woman in her 40s with type 1 diabetes. The chain employs TRBV6-5 and TRBJ2-1; TRBD1 agrees at 8 bases. Source material: central memory CD4+ T cells from blood. The CDR3 sequence is CASSYGTGTGEREQFF. The CDR3 nucleotides read TGTGCCAGCAGTTACGGCACCGGGACAGGTGAACGGGAGCAGTTCTTC.